The 11 T cell receptor beta chains presented below share a single source sample, sequenced in a study of shared clonotypes between healthy human individuals. Naive-designated CD8 cells lacked CD45RO, were positively enriched for CCR7, and omitted terminally differentiated effector memory CD45RA+ cells. Profiled with immunoSEQ multiplex PCR; TCRdb holds only in-frame clones, not every one. The table lists 750,000 to 1,000,000 clones, around 93% of them singletons. Sequencing input: naive CD8+ T cells sorted from blood. The receptors originated from a man aged 25-40 years in good health.

The chain employs TRBV7-2 and TRBJ1-2; D perhaps matches TRBD1 (5 bases). Germline-derived CDR1 and CDR2 are SGHTA and FQGNSA. The germline V and J ends were trimmed by 3 bases and 5 bases, with 13 bases remaining between them. The CDR3 is 14 residues long. The CDR3 reads CASSLDAGGYGYTF. CDR3 in DNA: TGTGCCAGCAGCTTGGACGCCGGGGGGTATGGCTACACCTTC. Full variable domain (remainder filled in from reference TRBV7-2 and TRBJ1-2): GAGVSQSPSNKVTEKGKDVELRCDPISGHTALYWYRQSLGQGLEFLIYFQGNSAPDKSGLPSDRFSAERTGGSVSTLTIQRTQQEDSAVYLCASSLDAGGYGYTFGSGTRLTVV.

The sample holds one count of this clone. The chain carries TRBV7-2 and TRBJ2-7; 7 nucleotides line up with TRBD1. CDR3 length: 13 amino acids. The trim removed 11 bases at V and 4 bases at J, leaving 11 bases unmatched. Germline loops: CDR1 SGHTA, CDR2 FQGNSA. CDR3: CASEGAGVYEQYF. CDR3 DNA sequence: TGTGCCTCCGAGGGGGCTGGGGTTTACGAGCAGTACTTC.

This chain uses TRBV2 with TRBJ2-7; 7 nucleotides agree with TRBD2. This CDR3 is 13 amino acids long. The trim removed 7 bases at V and 5 bases at J, leaving 8 bases unmatched. Germline V gene data show CDR1 as SNHLY and CDR2 as FYNNEI. CDR3 sequence reads: CASTGAGVHEQYF. The CDR3 region has the DNA TGTGCCAGCACCGGGGCGGGAGTACACGAGCAGTACTTC.

The gene calls are TRBV4-1 and TRBJ2-7, with D perhaps TRBD2 (7 bases). V lost 3 bases to trimming and J lost 0 bases, with 24 bases between them. This CDR3 region has 19 residues. The V gene's germline CDR1 is MGHRA and CDR2 YSYEKL. CDR3 bases: TGCGCCAGCAGCCAGTCTGCGGGTGTGGGAGGGGGAGGCTCCTACGAGCAGTACTTC. This gives the protein CASSQSAGVGGGGSYEQYF.

This clone was seen a few times. The sample has other DNA sequences that encode this CDR3 too. The CDR3 reads CASSPSSYEQYF. CDR3 nucleotide sequence: TGCGCCAGCAGTCCAAGCTCCTACGAGCAGTACTTC. The rearrangement links TRBV5-1 to TRBJ2-7; D remains unclear. CDR3 length: 12 residues. The germline CDR1 and CDR2 sequences are SGHRS and YFSETQ. V lost 5 bases, J lost 0 bases, and 6 bases lay in between.

The rearrangement uses TRBV27 and TRBJ1-3; D not certain. Germline CDR1 MNHEY, CDR2 SMNVEV (reference sequence). The CDR3 contains 14 residues. With 6 bases removed from V and 1 base from J, the gap between germline ends came to 10 bases. CDR3 amino acids: CASRTGRSGNTIYF. For the CDR3, the DNA is TGTGCCAGCAGAACGGGGAGGTCTGGAAACACCATATATTTT.

Turning to this clone: Other DNA sequences in this specimen translate into the identical CDR3. This chain connects TRBV27 to TRBJ2-2, with TRBD2 as a possible D gene (5 bases). This CDR3 is built from 14 residues. The germline V gene encodes CDR1 MNHEY and CDR2 SMNVEV (reference sequence). The V gene lost 7 bases and the J gene lost 0 bases, with 9 bases spanning the gap. The DNA for the CDR3 is TGTGCCAGCATGGGCGGGTCGAACACCGGGGAGCTGTTTTTT. It codes for CASMGGSNTGELFF.

The chain recombines TRBV27 with TRBJ2-1, with 9 bases lining up with TRBD2. The CDR3 sequence is 18 residues long. Germline lookup yields CDR1 MNHEY and CDR2 SMNVEV (reference sequence). The J segment lost 7 bases and the V segment lost 0 bases, leaving 13 bases of the junction unmatched. CDR3 DNA sequence: TGTGCCAGCAGTTTATCGTCCTGGGGCGGCGGGAGGGGGAATGAGCAGTTCTTC. Its protein is CASSLSSWGGGRGNEQFF.

The chain couples TRBV9 to TRBJ2-1; 9 positions match TRBD1. With 4 bases clipped from V and 6 bases from J, the junction kept 5 bases outside the gene matches. Per germline, CDR1 SGDLS and CDR2 YYNGEE. The length of the CDR3 is 14 residues. The CDR3 spells CASSILTGGNEQFF. CDR3 DNA: TGTGCCAGCAGCATCCTGACAGGGGGCAATGAGCAGTTCTTC.

The table lists this clone with a few counts. The chain has TRBV18 and TRBJ1-4; no definite D call. In germline, CDR1 is KGHSH, CDR2 LQKENI. V was clipped by 0 bases and J by 5 bases, with 4 bases between them. CDR3 length equals 13 residues. CDR3 sequence: CASSPPENEKLFF. The CDR3 nucleotides read TGTGCCAGCTCACCACCTGAGAATGAAAAACTGTTTTTT.

The chain links TRBV10-3 to TRBJ1-4; the match to TRBD1 covers 10 bases. The germline gives CDR1 ENHRY, CDR2 SYGVKD. V lost 5 bases and J lost 8; bases outside the gene matches: 5. The CDR3 has 14 residues. The CDR3 nucleotides read TGTGCCATCAGTAAGGGACAGGGGCAGGAAAAACTGTTTTTT. Translation: CAISKGQGQEKLFF.